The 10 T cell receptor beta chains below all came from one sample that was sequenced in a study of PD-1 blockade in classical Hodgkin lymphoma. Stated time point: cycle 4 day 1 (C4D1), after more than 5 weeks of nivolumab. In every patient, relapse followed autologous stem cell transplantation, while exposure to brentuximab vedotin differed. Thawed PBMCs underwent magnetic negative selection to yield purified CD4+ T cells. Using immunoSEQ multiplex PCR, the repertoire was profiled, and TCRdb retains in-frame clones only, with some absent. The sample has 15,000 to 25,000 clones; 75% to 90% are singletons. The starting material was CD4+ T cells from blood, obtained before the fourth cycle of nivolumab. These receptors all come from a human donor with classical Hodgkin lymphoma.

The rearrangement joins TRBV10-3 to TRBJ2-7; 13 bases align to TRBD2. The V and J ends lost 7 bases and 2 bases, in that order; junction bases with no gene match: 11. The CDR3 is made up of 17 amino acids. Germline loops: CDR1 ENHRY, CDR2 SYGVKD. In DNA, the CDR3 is TGTGCCATCACTAGCGGAGCAGGACTAGCGGGGGCCTACGAGCAGTACTTC. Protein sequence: CAITSGAGLAGAYEQYF.

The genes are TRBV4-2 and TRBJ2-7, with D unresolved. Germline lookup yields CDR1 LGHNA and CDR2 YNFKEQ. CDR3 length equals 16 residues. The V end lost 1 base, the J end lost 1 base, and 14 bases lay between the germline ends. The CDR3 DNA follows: TGTGCCAGCAGCCAAGTCTCAGGATTAAATTCCTACGAGCAGTACTTC. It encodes CASSQVSGLNSYEQYF.

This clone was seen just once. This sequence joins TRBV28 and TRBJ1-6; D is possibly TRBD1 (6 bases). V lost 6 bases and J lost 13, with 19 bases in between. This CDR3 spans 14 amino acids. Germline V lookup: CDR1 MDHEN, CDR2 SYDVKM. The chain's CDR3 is CASSLGGQGAPLHF. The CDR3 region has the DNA TGTGCCAGCAGCCTAGGGGGACAAGGCGCGCCCCTCCACTTT.

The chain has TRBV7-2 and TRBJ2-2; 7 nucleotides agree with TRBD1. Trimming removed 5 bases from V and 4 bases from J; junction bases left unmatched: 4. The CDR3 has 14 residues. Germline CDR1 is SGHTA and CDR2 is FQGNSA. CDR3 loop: CASSLGQPTGELFF. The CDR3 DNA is TGTGCCAGCAGCCTGGGACAGCCCACCGGGGAGCTGTTTTTT.

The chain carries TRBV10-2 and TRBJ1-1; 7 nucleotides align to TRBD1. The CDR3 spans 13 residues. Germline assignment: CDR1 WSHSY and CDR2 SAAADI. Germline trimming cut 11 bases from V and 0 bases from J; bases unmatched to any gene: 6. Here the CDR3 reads CAGAGQLNTEAFF. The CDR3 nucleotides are TGCGCCGGTGCGGGACAGCTGAACACTGAAGCTTTCTTT.

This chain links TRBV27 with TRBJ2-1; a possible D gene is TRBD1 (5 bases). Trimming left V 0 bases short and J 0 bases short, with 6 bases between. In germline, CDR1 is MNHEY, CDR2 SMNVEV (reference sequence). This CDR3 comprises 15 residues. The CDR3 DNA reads TGTGCCAGCAGTTTATCAAGGGGCTCCTACAATGAGCAGTTCTTC. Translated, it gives CASSLSRGSYNEQFF.

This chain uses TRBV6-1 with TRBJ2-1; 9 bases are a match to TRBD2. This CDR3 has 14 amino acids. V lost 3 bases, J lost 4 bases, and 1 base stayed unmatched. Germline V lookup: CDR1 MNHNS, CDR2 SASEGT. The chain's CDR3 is CASSESGRYNEQFF. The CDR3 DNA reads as TGTGCCAGCAGTGAGAGCGGGAGGTACAATGAGCAGTTCTTC.

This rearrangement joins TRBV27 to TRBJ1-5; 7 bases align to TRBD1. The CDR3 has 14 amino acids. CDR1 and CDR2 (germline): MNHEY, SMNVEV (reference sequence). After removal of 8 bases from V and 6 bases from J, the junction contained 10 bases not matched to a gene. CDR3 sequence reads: CASRPTGNLQPQHF. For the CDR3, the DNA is TGTGCCAGCCGACCGACAGGGAATCTTCAGCCCCAGCATTTT.

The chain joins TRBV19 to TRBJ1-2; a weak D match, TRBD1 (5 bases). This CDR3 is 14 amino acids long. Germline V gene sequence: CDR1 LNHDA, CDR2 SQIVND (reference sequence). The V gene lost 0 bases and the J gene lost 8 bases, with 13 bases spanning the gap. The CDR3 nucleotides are TGTGCCAGTAGTATAGAAGGGACCTTAGGCGGCTACACCTTC. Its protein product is CASSIEGTLGGYTF.

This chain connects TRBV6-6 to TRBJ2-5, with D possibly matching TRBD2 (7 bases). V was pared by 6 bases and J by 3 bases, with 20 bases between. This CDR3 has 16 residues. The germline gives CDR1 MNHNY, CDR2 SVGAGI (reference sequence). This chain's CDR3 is CASSHPVGGEKETQYF. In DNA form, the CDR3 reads TGTGCCAGCAGCCATCCCGTAGGGGGGGAGAAAGAGACCCAGTACTTC.